These 20 T cell receptor beta chains originate from one sample sequenced in a study of blood T cell repertoires in COVID-19. Sequencing used immunoSEQ multiplex PCR; TCRdb keeps in-frame clones, though not all of them. The data hold around 150,000 clones, with 65% to 90% observed a single time. Sequencing input: peripheral blood. These receptors all stem from a man in his 60s with acute or convalescent COVID-19.

This rearrangement joins TRBV2 to TRBJ1-5; 8 bases are shared with TRBD1. CDR1 is SNHLY and CDR2 is FYNNEI in the germline V gene. This CDR3 comprises 14 residues. Unmatched junction bases numbered 11, after V lost 7 bases and J lost 9 bases. The CDR3 DNA is TGTGCCAGCACCCTGGACAGGGAAAGTGGGCCCCAGCATTTT. Amino acids: CASTLDRESGPQHF. Full variable domain (missing parts from reference TRBV2 and TRBJ1-5): EPEVTQTPSHQVTQMGQEVILRCVPISNHLYFYWYRQILGQKVEFLVSFYNNEISEKSEIFDDQFSVERPDGSNFTLKIRSTKLEDSAMYFCASTLDRESGPQHFGDGTRLSIL.

The gene calls are TRBV5-5 and TRBJ1-4, with 7 bases identical to TRBD1. Germline V gene lookup returns CDR1 SGHKS and CDR2 YYEKEE (reference sequence). The V segment lost 6 bases and the J segment 5 bases; nucleotides outside the gene matches: 10. The CDR3 contains 15 residues. CDR3 nucleotides: TGTGCCAGCACACCTCCGGGACAGAAAAATGAAAAACTGTTTTTT. This translates into CASTPPGQKNEKLFF.

The chain is built from TRBV6-6 and TRBJ1-5; 7 bases match TRBD1. Trimming at V came to 5 bases and at J to 4 bases, leaving 5 bases not matched to a gene. This CDR3 region has 14 residues. Germline values: CDR1 MNHNY, CDR2 SVGAGI (reference sequence). The CDR3, as DNA: TGTGCCAGCAGTCCTTCGGACAGGAATCAGCCCCAGCATTTT. Translating gives CASSPSDRNQPQHF.

V gene TRBV6-1 combines with J gene TRBJ2-7; 9 positions agree with TRBD2. Germline-derived CDR1 and CDR2 are MNHNS and SASEGT. Germline trimming cut 1 base from V and 7 bases from J; bases unmatched to any gene: 14. CDR3 length equals 17 residues. The CDR3 DNA is TGTGCCAGCAGTGAAGAGCGAGGCGGGAGGGGCCGCCAGGAGCAGTACTTC. Translated: CASSEERGGRGRQEQYF.

V usage is TRBV7-6 and J usage is TRBJ2-5; 9 nucleotides line up with TRBD1. Germline trimming cut 3 bases from V and 6 bases from J; bases unmatched to any gene: 2. CDR1 is SGHVS, CDR2 FNYEAQ, per germline. This CDR3 has 13 amino acids. The CDR3 spells CASSLTGGKTQYF. DNA of the CDR3: TGTGCCAGCAGCTTGACAGGGGGGAAGACCCAGTACTTC.

The table lists this clone with a count of one. The chain employs TRBV9 and TRBJ2-5, with a tentative D call TRBD2 (7 bases). Germline lookup yields CDR1 SGDLS and CDR2 YYNGEE. Trimming shortened V by 2 bases and J by 5 bases, and 13 bases separated the two germline ends. This CDR3 contains 14 residues. Here the CDR3 DNA reads TGTGCCAGCAGCGTCGTGGGGGGGGCGGAGACCCAGTACTTC. It translates to CASSVVGGAETQYF.

The chain employs TRBV2 and TRBJ2-4; the D gene is possibly TRBD1 (5 bases). The V end lost 7 bases, the J end lost 2 bases, and 15 bases lay between the germline ends. The CDR3 has 15 residues. Germline V gives CDR1 SNHLY, CDR2 FYNNEI. The CDR3 spells CASTSPRATKNIQYF. CDR3 sequence (DNA): TGTGCCAGCACGAGCCCCAGGGCTACCAAAAACATTCAGTACTTC. Based on the CDR3 plus reference TRBV2 and TRBJ2-4, the full variable domain is EPEVTQTPSHQVTQMGQEVILRCVPISNHLYFYWYRQILGQKVEFLVSFYNNEISEKSEIFDDQFSVERPDGSNFTLKIRSTKLEDSAMYFCASTSPRATKNIQYFGAGTRLSVL.

The chain recombines TRBV2 with TRBJ1-2; 8 bases fit TRBD1. Germline CDR1 SNHLY, CDR2 FYNNEI. V lost 4 bases and J lost 4; bases outside the gene matches: 5. The CDR3 spans 14 residues. The chain's CDR3 is CASSAQGAFYGYTF. CDR3 in DNA: TGTGCCAGCAGTGCCCAGGGGGCATTCTATGGCTACACCTTC.

A single count supports this clone. The CDR3 coding sequence is TGCGCCAGCAGCACCCACCCGGGGGACACTGAAGCTTTCTTT. Its translation: CASSTHPGDTEAFF. The V call is TRBV5-1, the J call TRBJ1-1; possibly TRBD1 for D (5 bases). The ends were cut back, 4 bases at V and 3 bases at J, with 13 bases in the middle. The CDR3 contains 14 residues. Germline-derived CDR1 and CDR2 are SGHRS and YFSETQ.

A word on this clone: The DNA is omitted, as the CDR3 cannot be located on it reliably, and the CDR3 follows TCRdb's listing. This chain links TRBV24-1 with TRBJ2-1; the tabulated D call, TRBD1, remains unverified against the DNA. Germline V gives CDR1 KGHDR, CDR2 SFDVKD. With termini counted, the CDR3 has 15 amino acids. The CDR3 spells CATSDSGQGGNEQFF.

This chain links TRBV5-1 with TRBJ2-7, with D possibly matching TRBD1 (6 bases). This CDR3 is built from 13 residues. The ends were cut back, 2 bases at V and 2 bases at J, with 8 bases in the middle. Germline lookup yields CDR1 SGHRS and CDR2 YFSETQ. CDR3 in amino acids: CASSFRGPYEQYF. The CDR3 nucleotides are TGCGCCAGCAGCTTCAGGGGCCCCTACGAGCAGTACTTC.

The chain links TRBV27 to TRBJ2-5; weak D call: TRBD2 (6 bases). The CDR3 loop spans 17 amino acids. Germline lookup yields CDR1 MNHEY and CDR2 SMNVEV (reference sequence). V was clipped by 1 base and J by 4 bases, with 19 bases between them. This chain's CDR3 is CASSLFYRPFGGETQYF. CDR3 coding DNA: TGTGCCAGCAGTTTATTTTACAGGCCTTTCGGGGGAGAGACCCAGTACTTC.

The rearrangement links TRBV10-1 to TRBJ2-5; unclear D gene. Trimming removed 6 bases from V and 3 bases from J, with 8 bases in between. CDR1 WNHNN and CDR2 SYGVQD come from the germline V gene (reference sequence). The CDR3 is made up of 12 amino acids. CDR3 protein: CASSADKETQYF. CDR3 bases: TGCGCCAGCAGCGCTGACAAAGAGACCCAGTACTTC.

V gene TRBV7-9 combines with J gene TRBJ2-7; perhaps TRBD1 as D (5 bases). The CDR3 is 13 amino acids. Germline assignment: CDR1 SEHNR and CDR2 FQNEAQ (reference sequence). With 5 bases removed from V and 2 bases from J, the gap between germline ends came to 10 bases. The CDR3: CASSPEGAYEQYF. The CDR3 DNA is TGTGCCAGCAGCCCCGAAGGGGCCTACGAGCAGTACTTC. The complete variable domain, with remaining parts taken from reference TRBV7-9 and TRBJ2-7, reads DTGVSQNPRHKITKRGQNVTFRCDPISEHNRLYWYRQTLGQGPEFLTYFQNEAQLEKSRLLSDRFSAERPKGSFSTLEIQRTEQGDSAMYLCASSPEGAYEQYFGPGTRLTVT.

This chain links TRBV5-4 with TRBJ2-6; D is perhaps TRBD1 (6 bases). This CDR3 comprises 17 residues. Germline-derived CDR1 and CDR2 are SGHNT and YYREEE (reference sequence). Between the trimmed V and J ends, which lost 0 bases and 4 bases, there was a span of 14 bases. CDR3 DNA: TGTGCCAGCAGCTTGGGGAACAGGGCAACCGGGGCCAACGTCCTGACTTTC. Translated, it gives CASSLGNRATGANVLTF.

In this sample, this clone turned up once. The DNA for the CDR3 is TGTGCCAGCAGCCAAGGACAGGTTTCTGATTCACCCCTCCACTTT. Amino acids: CASSQGQVSDSPLHF. The chain recombines TRBV4-2 with TRBJ1-6; D perhaps matches TRBD1 (6 bases). Germline CDR1 and CDR2: LGHNA and YNFKEQ. The CDR3 has 15 amino acids. Deletions cut 1 base from V and 8 bases from J, with 12 bases between.

The chain recombines TRBV5-1 with TRBJ2-7; 11 nucleotides line up with TRBD1. Germline V lookup: CDR1 SGHRS, CDR2 YFSETQ. The CDR3 loop spans 15 amino acids. Germline trimming cut 4 bases from V and 5 bases from J; bases unmatched to any gene: 8. DNA of the CDR3: TGCGCCAGCAGCCGGAGCGGACAGGGGGCTAACGAGCAGTACTTC. It encodes CASSRSGQGANEQYF.

The gene calls are TRBV7-9 and TRBJ2-5, with 8 bases fitting TRBD2. This CDR3 region has 13 residues. J was trimmed by 5 bases and V by 3 bases; bases with no gene match: 2. Germline V gene sequence: CDR1 SEHNR, CDR2 FQNEAQ (reference sequence). In DNA form, the CDR3 reads TGTGCCAGCAGCTTTAGCGGGACGGAGACCCAGTACTTC. Translating it yields CASSFSGTETQYF.

The genes are TRBV19 and TRBJ2-1, with 7 bases aligning to TRBD2. Germline-derived CDR1 and CDR2 are LNHDA and SQIVND (reference sequence). This CDR3 spans 17 amino acids. The V gene end was trimmed by 1 base and the J gene end by 0 bases; junction bases not matched to a gene: 6. This CDR3 is CASSIVGTTSSYNEQFF. In DNA, the CDR3 is TGTGCCAGTAGTATAGTCGGGACTACGAGCTCCTACAATGAGCAGTTCTTC.

The rearrangement uses TRBV11-2 and TRBJ1-1, with a weak D call TRBD1 (5 bases). V dropped 0 bases and J dropped 4 bases, with 6 bases sitting between them. Germline-derived CDR1 and CDR2 are SGHAT and FQNNGV. The CDR3 is made up of 13 amino acids. For the CDR3, the DNA is TGTGCCAGCAGCTTAGAAGGGGTCACTGAAGCTTTCTTT. Translation: CASSLEGVTEAFF.